Listed here are 9 T cell receptor beta chains from one sample, sequenced in a study of shared clonotypes between healthy human individuals. The data were produced by immunoSEQ multiplex PCR, yet TCRdb's version contains in-frame clones alone and is incomplete. The data hold about 2.4 million clones, with 85% to 95% observed a single time. Specimen: naive CD4+ T cells sorted from blood. Subset described: CD45RA+ positively selected. The receptors were gathered from a man aged 18 to 29 in good health.

This chain uses TRBV10-1 with TRBJ1-1; maybe TRBD1 (5 bases). This CDR3 is built from 13 residues. The ends were cut back, 6 bases at V and 4 bases at J, with 12 bases in the middle. In germline, CDR1 is WNHNN, CDR2 SYGVQD (reference sequence). The CDR3: CASRFREGTEAFF. The DNA for the CDR3 is TGCGCCAGCAGATTCAGGGAAGGCACTGAAGCTTTCTTT.

The chain couples TRBV20-1 to TRBJ1-2; no clear D. CDR1 is DFQATT, CDR2 SNEGSKA, per germline (reference sequence). The ends were cut back, 3 bases at V and 2 bases at J, with 4 bases in the middle. CDR3 length: 11 residues. The DNA for the CDR3 is TGCAGTGCTAGTATCAACTATGGCTACACCTTC. Translated, it gives CSASINYGYTF.

For this clone: Distinct nucleotide sequences in the sample also encode this CDR3. Here the CDR3 DNA reads TGCGCCAGCAGCTTGGCCCCGGGCACCGGGGAGCTGTTTTTT. This gives the protein CASSLAPGTGELFF. The rearrangement joins TRBV5-1 to TRBJ2-2, with unresolved D. Trimming shortened V by 0 bases and J by 4 bases, and 7 bases separated the two germline ends. Germline CDR1 reads SGHRS; CDR2 reads YFSETQ. The CDR3 sequence is 14 residues long.

The CDR3 loop is CASSFSGPQDTQYF. DNA for the CDR3: TGCGCCAGCAGTTTTAGCGGTCCGCAGGATACGCAGTATTTT. J is TRBJ2-3 and V is TRBV5-1, with D possibly being TRBD2 (6 bases). The CDR3 is made up of 14 amino acids. The germline gives CDR1 SGHRS, CDR2 YFSETQ. V was clipped by 5 bases and J by 6 bases, with 16 bases between them.

To note about this clone: This sample also contains other DNA sequences that code for the same CDR3. V usage is TRBV30 and J usage is TRBJ2-2; D is unresolved. Trimming cost V 3 bases and J 5 bases, with 4 bases left between them. The germline CDR1 and CDR2 sequences are GTSNPN and SVGIG (reference sequence). CDR3 length: 11 residues. CDR3 in DNA: TGTGCCTGGAGGGCAACCGGGGAGCTGTTTTTT. Translating gives CAWRATGELFF.

Notes on this clone: The sample holds other DNA sequences that translate to the same CDR3. The CDR3 DNA reads TGCGCCAGCAGCTTGTCGGGGGGGTATCAGCCCCAGCATTTT. Its protein product is CASSLSGGYQPQHF. This chain links TRBV5-1 with TRBJ1-5, with a tentative D call TRBD1 (5 bases). Germline V gene sequence: CDR1 SGHRS, CDR2 YFSETQ. This CDR3 comprises 14 residues. The V end lost 1 base, the J end lost 5 bases, and 10 bases lay between the germline ends.

This chain joins TRBV30 and TRBJ2-7, with unresolved D. V shed 3 bases and J shed 5 bases, with 8 bases lying between them. Germline CDR1 reads GTSNPN; CDR2 reads SVGIG (reference sequence). The CDR3 is 11 amino acids. The CDR3 coding sequence is TGTGCCTGGAGGGAGTCCCACGAGCAGTACTTC. Its translation is CAWRESHEQYF. Complete variable domain (other parts from reference TRBV30 and TRBJ2-7): SQTIHQWPATLVQPVGSPLSLECTVEGTSNPNLYWYRQAAGRGLQLLFYSVGIGQISSEVPQNLSASRPQDRQFILSSKKLLLSDSGFYLCAWRESHEQYFGPGTRLTVT.

The genes are TRBV5-4 and TRBJ1-2, with TRBD1 identical over 8 bases. CDR3 length: 13 residues. Germline V CDR1 and CDR2: SGHNT, YYREEE (reference sequence). Trimming at V came to 1 base and at J to 7 bases, leaving 3 bases not matched to a gene. DNA of the CDR3: TGTGCCAGCAGCTTGCAGGGGGCGGTTGGCTACACCTTC. Translated, it gives CASSLQGAVGYTF.

As DNA, the CDR3 is TGTGCCAGCAGCTTGGACGGGTGGAACACTGAAGCTTTCTTT. Its protein is CASSLDGWNTEAFF. The rearrangement joins TRBV7-3 to TRBJ1-1; D uncertain. Trimming took 3 bases from V and 1 from J, leaving 9 bases between them. The CDR3 totals 14 residues. Germline CDR1 is SGHTA and CDR2 is FQGTGA.